This T cell receptor beta chain was captured by sequencing in a study of blood T cell repertoires in COVID-19. Study at large: Nucleic acid was either cDNA or gDNA, and it came from T cells, B-cell-depleted T cells, or PBMCs.

CDR1 and CDR2 (germline): MNHEY, SVGAGI. The CDR3 is 15 amino acids. Trimming at V came to 5 bases and at J to 2 bases, leaving 8 bases not matched to a gene. The protocol was immunoSEQ multiplex PCR, while the TCRdb copy is restricted to in-frame clones and leaves out a portion. The sample comprises some 230,000 clones, around 82% of which are singletons, and around 2% rests with the top ten. The V gene is TRBV6-5, the J gene TRBJ2-7; TRBD2 matches at 8 bases. The specimen sequenced was peripheral blood. This TCR came from a woman aged 55-75 years with acute or convalescent COVID-19. The CDR3 nucleotides read TGTGCCAGCAGTCCCCGGATAGCGGGACCCTACGAGCAGTACTTC. It translates to CASSPRIAGPYEQYF.